A single sample is the source of the 15 T cell receptor beta chains below, sequenced in a study of T cells in Graves' hyperthyroidism and ophthalmopathy. The investigators amplified TCR beta CDR3 regions from RNA transcripts. The primer set for the first-round RT-PCR of the TCR CDR3 was HTBI. Using its own MiXCR run on the multiplex PCR reads, TCRdb lists one record per CDR3 protein. Of 750,000 to 900,000 distinct CDR3 sequences listed, 35% to 45% are singletons. Sequenced: blood. These receptors came from a young man with Graves' hyperthyroidism.

This clonotype was seen ten or more times. This chain joins TRBV10-3 and TRBJ1-1, with TRBD1 matching 10 bases. This CDR3 has 13 residues. V was clipped by 6 bases and J by 4 bases; unmatched bases: 2. CDR1 is ENHRY, CDR2 SYGVKD, per germline. The chain's CDR3 is CAIRDRGTTEAFF. CDR3 DNA: TGTGCCATCAGGGACAGGGGGACCACTGAAGCTTTCTTT.

Concerning this clonotype: A much more abundant neighbour one base away suggests this may be a read error. This chain joins TRBV7-9 and TRBJ1-4; TRBD1 matches at 11 bases. In germline, CDR1 is SEHNR, CDR2 FQNEAQ (reference sequence). The CDR3 contains 15 residues. V shed 5 bases and J 7 bases; nucleotides not matched to a gene: 6. The CDR3: CASSNRTGGGEKLFF. As DNA, the CDR3 is TGTGCCAGCAGCAACAGGACAGGGGGCGGTGAAAAACTGTTTTTT.

The rearrangement uses TRBV12-3 or TRBV12-4 and TRBJ2-7, with a tentative D call TRBD1 (6 bases). The ends were cut back, 8 bases at V and 4 bases at J, with 18 bases in the middle. CDR3 length: 14 amino acids. The CDR3, as DNA: TGTGCCAGCGGTGCAAGGACAGCGCAGTACGAGCAGTACTTC. Translated, it gives CASGARTAQYEQYF.

CDR3 bases: TGTGCCACCTACCAACAGGGGAATAATTCACCCCTCCACTTT. It specifies CATYQQGNNSPLHF. The rearrangement uses TRBV6-5 and TRBJ1-6, with 7 bases fitting TRBD1. Germline CDR1 and CDR2: MNHEY and SVGAGI. V was pared by 10 bases and J by 5 bases, with 8 bases of the junction left unmatched. This CDR3 is 14 amino acids long.

V gene TRBV12-3 or TRBV12-4 combines with J gene TRBJ1-1; tentative D call: TRBD1 (5 bases). V was pared by 6 bases and J by 8 bases, with 16 bases between. The CDR3 runs 13 residues. CDR3 nucleotide sequence: TGTGCCAGCAGCTGGCCGGGGGTCTTGGAAGCTTTCTTT. Translating it yields CASSWPGVLEAFF.

The genes are TRBV25-1 and TRBJ1-1; D gene ambiguous. Trimming removed 9 bases from V and 0 bases from J, with 11 bases in between. This CDR3 region has 13 residues. Looked up from germline, CDR1 is MGHDK and CDR2 is SYGVNS. CDR3: CASWVSLNTEAFF. The CDR3 region has the DNA TGTGCCAGTTGGGTGAGCCTGAACACTGAAGCTTTCTTT.

The J gene is TRBJ2-5, the V gene TRBV2, with TRBD1 matching over 7 bases. CDR1 is SNHLY, CDR2 FYNNEI, per germline. The CDR3 consists of 14 residues. Germline trimming cut 1 base from V and 2 bases from J; bases unmatched to any gene: 1. The CDR3 region has the DNA TGTGCCAGCAGTGAAGGGACAGGTCAAGAGACCCAGTACTTC. Amino acids: CASSEGTGQETQYF.

This chain joins TRBV19 and TRBJ2-7; 13 bases are a match to TRBD2. The length of the CDR3 is 15 residues. Germline CDR1 and CDR2: LNHDA and SQIVND (reference sequence). V was pared by 4 bases and J by 3 bases, with 3 bases of the junction left unmatched. CDR3 nucleotide sequence: TGTGCCAGTAGTACCGGGACTAGCGGGGACTACGAGCAGTACTTC. This translates into CASSTGTSGDYEQYF.

This clonotype was picked up one time. This chain joins TRBV29-1 and TRBJ1-4; possible D gene TRBD1, 5 bases. Germline lookup yields CDR1 SQVTM and CDR2 ANQGSEA. V was clipped by 6 bases and J by 15 bases, with 11 bases between them. The CDR3 contains 9 residues. The CDR3 loop reads CSVGDGVFF. CDR3 nucleotide sequence: TGCAGCGTAGGGGACGGTGTGTTTTTT.

The rearrangement joins TRBV7-2 to TRBJ2-7, with D tentatively TRBD2 (6 bases). V dropped 1 base and J dropped 0 bases, with 13 bases sitting between them. CDR1 SGHTA and CDR2 FQGNSA come from the germline V gene. This CDR3 comprises 16 residues. The CDR3 here is CASSLGRGYGSYEQYF. The CDR3 DNA sequence: TGTGCCAGCAGCTTAGGGAGGGGCTATGGCTCCTACGAGCAGTACTTC.

The J gene is TRBJ2-2, the V gene TRBV20-1, with a possible D match to TRBD2 (7 bases). Germline V CDR1 and CDR2: DFQATT, SNEGSKA (reference sequence). The length of the CDR3 is 11 residues. The V end lost 6 bases, the J end lost 7 bases, and 9 bases lay between the germline ends. The CDR3 coding sequence is TGCAGTGCAGGGGGGGGCGGGGAGCTGTTTTTT. Translating it yields CSAGGGGELFF.

Only a few counts were recorded for this clonotype. The rearrangement links TRBV7-2 to TRBJ1-4; possibly TRBD1 for D (6 bases). V lost 6 bases and J 7 bases, leaving 15 bases between the germline ends. Germline V gives CDR1 SGHTA, CDR2 FQGNSA. The CDR3 consists of 14 residues. The CDR3 DNA follows: TGTGCCAGCAGAAGGTGGGGGGGCGGTGAAAAACTGTTTTTT. Its protein product is CASRRWGGGEKLFF.

The chain is built from TRBV15 and TRBJ1-2, with D uncertain. V lost 4 bases and J 1 base, leaving 13 bases between the germline ends. This CDR3 has 15 residues. CDR1 and CDR2 (germline): LNHNV, YYDKDF (reference sequence). As DNA, the CDR3 is TGTGCCACCAGCAATACTCGGGGTGGTAACTATGGCTACACCTTC. Amino acid sequence: CATSNTRGGNYGYTF.

This clonotype was observed at least ten times. V is TRBV19 and J is TRBJ1-5; D is perhaps TRBD1 (6 bases). There are 15 residues in the CDR3. Trimming shortened V by 6 bases and J by 5 bases, and 17 bases separated the two germline ends. Germline V gives CDR1 LNHDA, CDR2 SQIVND (reference sequence). The CDR3 DNA follows: TGTGCCAGTAGCCCTTTAGCGGGGGCCGATCAGCCCCAGCATTTT. This codes for CASSPLAGADQPQHF.

This clonotype was counted between two and nine times. The rearrangement uses TRBV20-1 and TRBJ1-1, with TRBD1 matching over 7 bases. The CDR3 is 12 residues long. With V trimmed by 6 bases and J by 1 base, 2 bases remained unmatched. Germline V lookup: CDR1 DFQATT, CDR2 SNEGSKA (reference sequence). CDR3 in amino acids: CSADRANTEAFF. CDR3 nucleotide sequence: TGCAGTGCCGACAGGGCGAACACTGAAGCTTTCTTT.